This entry describes one T cell receptor (beta chain). What it recognizes is unknown. Other DNA sequences in the sample encode the same CDR3. Every donor was a healthy person donating bone marrow. The CDR3 contains 14 residues. V was trimmed by 3 bases and J by 0 bases, leaving 7 bases between them. Germline V lookup: CDR1 MRHNA, CDR2 SNTAGT. The data belong to a study of cytomegalovirus exposure and HLA in healthy donors. Study-level points and caveats: Reports credit the classifier with highly specific, highly sensitive diagnosis of cytomegalovirus status. A likely sequencing artifact accounted for one observed cluster of highly shared sequence variants.

A multiplex PCR was run with 60 Vbeta primers and 13 Jbeta primers. Assay used: immunoSEQ multiplex PCR; TCRdb lists only in-frame clones, some missing. The sample lists approximately 220,000 clones; approximately 82% were seen once. This receptor was taken from a young man in good health and CMV-seronegative. The chain combines TRBV6-4 with TRBJ2-3; D may be TRBD2 (6 bases). Material: PBMCs. This chain's CDR3 is CASSEGTSTDTQYF. DNA of the CDR3: TGTGCCAGCAGTGAAGGGACTAGCACAGATACGCAGTATTTT.